This TCR beta chain was identified in a study of T cell responses to AZD1222 COVID-19 vaccine. Overall study results and limits: Clonal diversity was possibly underestimated, and white British individuals and females predominated among donors.

Regarding this clone: Antigen specificity is unknown.

TCRdb's table, derived via immunoSEQ multiplex PCR, lists solely in-frame clones and lacks some. The sample yields some 200,000 clones, approximately 90% seen once. Trimming cost V 5 bases and J 3 bases, with 7 bases left between them. Germline CDR1 and CDR2: MDHEN and SYDVKM. The CDR3 consists of 12 residues. The V gene is TRBV28, the J gene TRBJ2-5; D remains unclear. The specimen comprised peripheral blood, sampled 28 days after the second AZD1222 dose. This clonotype was sampled from an adult who received the AZD1222 COVID-19 vaccine. CDR3 loop: CASSGIKETQYF. The CDR3 nucleotides are TGTGCCAGCAGTGGCATCAAAGAGACCCAGTACTTC.